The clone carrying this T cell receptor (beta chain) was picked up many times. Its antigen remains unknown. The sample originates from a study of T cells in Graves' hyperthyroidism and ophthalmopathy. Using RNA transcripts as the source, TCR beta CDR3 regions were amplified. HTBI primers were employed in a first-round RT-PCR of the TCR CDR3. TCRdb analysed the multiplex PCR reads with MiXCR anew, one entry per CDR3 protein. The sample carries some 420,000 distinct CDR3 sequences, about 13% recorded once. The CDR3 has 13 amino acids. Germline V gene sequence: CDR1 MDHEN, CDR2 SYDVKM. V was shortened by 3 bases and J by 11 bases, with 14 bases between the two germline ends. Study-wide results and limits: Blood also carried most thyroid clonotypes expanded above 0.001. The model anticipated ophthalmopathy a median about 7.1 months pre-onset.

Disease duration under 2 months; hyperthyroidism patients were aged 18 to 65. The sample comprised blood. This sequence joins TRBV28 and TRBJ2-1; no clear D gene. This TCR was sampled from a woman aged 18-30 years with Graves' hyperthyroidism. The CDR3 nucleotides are TGTGCCAGCAGTTTGGGCCCTAAAACCAAGCAGTTCTTC. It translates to CASSLGPKTKQFF.